The 16 T cell receptor beta chains presented below share a single source sample, sequenced in a study of T cells after yellow fever vaccination. Via MiXCR, TCRdb re-called the 5' RACE reads, giving one row per CDR3 protein. The sample lists about 120,000 distinct CDR3 sequences, roughly 7.9% seen once, with 2.7% in the top ten. The sample in question was CD4+ T cells sorted from PBMCs, obtained about 49 days after the first yellow fever vaccination. The receptors derive from a young man who received the YFV17D yellow fever vaccine.

There are many counts of this clonotype. V usage is TRBV9 and J usage is TRBJ2-1; the D gene is possibly TRBD1 (6 bases). V dropped 4 bases and J dropped 7 bases, with 18 bases sitting between them. Germline V gives CDR1 SGDLS, CDR2 YYNGEE. The CDR3 length is 15 residues. This CDR3 reads CASSLKGQGLNEQFF. In nucleotides, the CDR3 is TGTGCCAGCAGCCTTAAGGGGCAGGGGCTGAATGAGCAGTTCTTC.

This clonotype was seen repeatedly, ten times or more. The V gene is TRBV18, the J gene TRBJ2-1; D might be TRBD1 (6 bases). Germline V gives CDR1 KGHSH, CDR2 LQKENI. The CDR3 sequence is 15 residues long. Trimming left V 0 bases short and J 9 bases short, with 15 bases between. CDR3 DNA sequence: TGTGCCAGCTCACCACCTTCTTCCAGGGGTGGTGAGCAGTTCTTC. Residues: CASSPPSSRGGEQFF.

This clonotype was seen ten or more times. The gene calls are TRBV4-1 and TRBJ2-1, with D unresolved. Germline lookup yields CDR1 MGHRA and CDR2 YSYEKL. The CDR3 spans 16 residues. Trimming took 0 bases from V and 5 from J, leaving 14 bases between them. For the CDR3, the DNA is TGCGCCAGCAGCCAAGATAGGACCGCCGCGGACAATGAGCAGTTCTTC. The encoded protein is CASSQDRTAADNEQFF.

The chain joins TRBV7-2 to TRBJ2-7; the match to TRBD1 covers 9 bases. J lost 12 bases, V lost 5 bases, and 17 bases had no gene match. From germline, CDR1 is SGHTA and CDR2 FQGNSA. The CDR3 spans 15 residues. The CDR3 sequence: CASSPPGQGVSGGYF. The CDR3 DNA reads TGTGCCAGCAGCCCGCCGGGACAGGGCGTTTCCGGCGGGTACTTC.

This clonotype was counted ten times or more. The chain is built from TRBV7-6 and TRBJ2-7; possible D gene TRBD1, 5 bases. Trimming shortened V by 4 bases and J by 5 bases, and 12 bases separated the two germline ends. The CDR3 runs to 13 residues. Germline CDR1 SGHVS, CDR2 FNYEAQ. This CDR3 reads CASSSYRSNEQYF. The CDR3 DNA follows: TGTGCCAGCAGCTCCTACAGGTCTAACGAGCAGTACTTC.

This clonotype came up many times. The rearrangement joins TRBV5-1 to TRBJ2-3, with 11 bases aligning to TRBD1. The germline V gene has CDR1 SGHRS and CDR2 YFSETQ. The CDR3 is made up of 16 amino acids. The junction had 10 bases not matched to a gene; V was cut back by 4 bases and J by 6 bases. The CDR3 protein is CASSPRGQGEVDTQYF. The CDR3 nucleotides are TGCGCCAGCAGCCCCAGGGGACAGGGGGAAGTGGATACGCAGTATTTT.

The table lists this clonotype with many counts. V usage is TRBV5-4 and J usage is TRBJ2-3; possible D gene TRBD2, 5 bases. The CDR3 is 14 amino acids. Germline lookup yields CDR1 SGHNT and CDR2 YYREEE (reference sequence). The V and J ends lost 2 bases and 5 bases respectively, with 12 bases between them. CDR3: CASSLRTPGDTQYF. The CDR3 DNA sequence: TGTGCCAGCAGCTTACGGACTCCCGGAGATACGCAGTATTTT.

This clonotype was observed at least ten times. The chain employs TRBV20-1 and TRBJ2-1; 11 nucleotides align to TRBD2. The trim removed 6 bases at V and 4 bases at J, leaving 8 bases unmatched. Germline loops: CDR1 DFQATT, CDR2 SNEGSKA (reference sequence). CDR3 length equals 15 residues. DNA for the CDR3: TGCAGTGCCAGGCCACTAGCGGGGGATTACAATGAGCAGTTCTTC. This codes for CSARPLAGDYNEQFF.

The V and J genes are TRBV7-2 and TRBJ2-3; 8 nucleotides match TRBD2. This CDR3 spans 14 amino acids. J lost 6 bases, V lost 6 bases, and 8 bases had no gene match. CDR1 SGHTA and CDR2 FQGNSA come from the germline V gene. This CDR3 is CASRPPGGGDTQYF. The CDR3 DNA follows: TGTGCCAGCAGGCCTCCGGGGGGGGGGGATACGCAGTATTTT.

The chain recombines TRBV4-3 with TRBJ1-2; 7 positions agree with TRBD1. CDR3 length: 14 residues. In germline, CDR1 is LGHNA, CDR2 YSLEER. Germline trimming cut 2 bases from V and 5 bases from J; bases unmatched to any gene: 5. The CDR3 region has the DNA TGCGCCAGCAGCCAACGTGACAGGGATTATGGCTACACCTTC. As protein: CASSQRDRDYGYTF.

Concerning this clonotype: Given a much more abundant clone one base away, this may be a read error. The chain joins TRBV12-3 or TRBV12-4 to TRBJ2-1, with 7 bases lining up with TRBD1. Trimming cost V 7 bases and J 0 bases; bases outside gene matches: 6. The CDR3 is made up of 15 amino acids. In nucleotides, the CDR3 is TGTGCCAGCAACAACCGGGACAGCTCCTACAATGAGCAGTTCTTC. This sequence encodes CASNNRDSSYNEQFF.

There are many counts of this clonotype. This chain links TRBV19 with TRBJ2-2; tentative D call: TRBD1 (5 bases). The CDR3 has 13 amino acids. Per the germline V gene, CDR1 is LNHDA and CDR2 is SQIVND (reference sequence). Trimming cost V 10 bases and J 8 bases, with 17 bases left between them. This CDR3 reads CAIRSKGSGELFF. The CDR3 DNA sequence: TGTGCCATTAGATCGAAGGGGTCTGGGGAGCTGTTTTTT.

This clonotype was observed many times. The chain employs TRBV4-3 and TRBJ1-4, with D perhaps matching TRBD1 (6 bases). The CDR3 totals 18 residues. The germline V gene has CDR1 LGHNA and CDR2 YSLEER. Deletions cut 0 bases from V and 2 bases from J, with 16 bases between. The CDR3 spells CASSQEQGISPTNEKLFF. In DNA, the CDR3 is TGCGCCAGCAGCCAAGAACAGGGTATCTCTCCCACTAATGAAAAACTGTTTTTT.

The sample holds many counts of this clonotype. V and J are TRBV9 and TRBJ1-4, with a tentative D call TRBD1 (5 bases). V lost 0 bases and J lost 7, with 13 bases in between. CDR3 length equals 15 residues. CDR1 is SGDLS and CDR2 is YYNGEE in the germline V gene. CDR3 amino acids: CASSVERGVGEKLFF. The CDR3 DNA is TGTGCCAGCAGCGTAGAGAGAGGGGTGGGTGAAAAACTGTTTTTT.

This clonotype was picked up many times. The chain joins TRBV7-8 to TRBJ1-2; maybe TRBD1 (6 bases). V was trimmed by 2 bases and J by 4 bases, leaving 17 bases between them. The CDR3 has 16 residues. Looked up from germline, CDR1 is SGHVS and CDR2 is FQNEAQ. DNA for the CDR3: TGTGCCAGCAGCTTACCGGGGGCGGGGGAGATCTATGGCTACACCTTC. Its protein product is CASSLPGAGEIYGYTF.

This clonotype was seen at least ten times. This chain connects TRBV12-3 or TRBV12-4 to TRBJ2-7, with D unresolved. Trimming took off 2 bases at V and 4 bases at J, with 3 bases between the two ends. This CDR3 comprises 11 residues. The CDR3 region has the DNA TGTGCCAGCAGTTTAATGTACGAGCAGTACTTC. Its protein product is CASSLMYEQYF.